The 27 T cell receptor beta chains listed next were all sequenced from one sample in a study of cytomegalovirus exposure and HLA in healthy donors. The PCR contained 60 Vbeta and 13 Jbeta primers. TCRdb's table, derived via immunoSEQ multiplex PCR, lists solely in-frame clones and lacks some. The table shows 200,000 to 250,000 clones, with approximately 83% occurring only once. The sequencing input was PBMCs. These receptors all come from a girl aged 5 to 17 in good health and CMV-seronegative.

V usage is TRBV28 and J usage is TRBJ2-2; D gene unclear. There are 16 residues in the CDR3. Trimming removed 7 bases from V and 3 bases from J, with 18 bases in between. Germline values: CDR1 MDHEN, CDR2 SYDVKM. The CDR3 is CASTSAAEFDTGELFF. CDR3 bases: TGTGCCAGCACCTCGGCGGCCGAGTTCGACACCGGGGAGCTGTTTTTT.

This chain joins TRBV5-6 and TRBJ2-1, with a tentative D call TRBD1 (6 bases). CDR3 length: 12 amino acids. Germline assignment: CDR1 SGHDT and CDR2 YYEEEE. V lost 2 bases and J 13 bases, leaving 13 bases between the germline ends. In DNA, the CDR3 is TGTGCCAGCAGCTTTCGAGGGACAAGCCAGTTCTTC. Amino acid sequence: CASSFRGTSQFF.

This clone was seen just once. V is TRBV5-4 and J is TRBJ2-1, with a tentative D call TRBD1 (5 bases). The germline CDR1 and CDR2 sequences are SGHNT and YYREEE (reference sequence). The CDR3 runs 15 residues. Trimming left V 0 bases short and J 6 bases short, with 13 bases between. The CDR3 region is CASSLVDKGLNEQFF. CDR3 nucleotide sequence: TGTGCCAGCAGCTTGGTGGATAAGGGGCTCAATGAGCAGTTCTTC.

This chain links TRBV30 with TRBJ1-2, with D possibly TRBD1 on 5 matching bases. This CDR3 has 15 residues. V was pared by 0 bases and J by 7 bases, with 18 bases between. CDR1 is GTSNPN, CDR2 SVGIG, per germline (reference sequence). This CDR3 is CAWSVPAVQGGGYTF. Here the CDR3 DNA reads TGTGCCTGGAGTGTACCCGCCGTGCAGGGCGGTGGCTACACCTTC.

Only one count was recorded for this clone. The CDR3 protein is CASSYVAGGPGNEQFF. The CDR3 region has the DNA TGTGCCAGCAGTTACGTGGCGGGAGGGCCGGGGAATGAGCAGTTCTTC. The chain carries TRBV6-5 and TRBJ2-1; 9 bases are a match to TRBD2. The CDR3 extends over 16 amino acids. Trimming cost V 2 bases and J 7 bases; bases outside gene matches: 9. Looked up from germline, CDR1 is MNHEY and CDR2 is SVGAGI.

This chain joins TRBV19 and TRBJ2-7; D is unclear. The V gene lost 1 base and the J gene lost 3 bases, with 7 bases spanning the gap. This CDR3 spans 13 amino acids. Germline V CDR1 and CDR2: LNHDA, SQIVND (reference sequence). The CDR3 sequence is CASSIATDYEQYF. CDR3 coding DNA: TGTGCCAGTAGTATAGCCACAGACTACGAGCAGTACTTC.

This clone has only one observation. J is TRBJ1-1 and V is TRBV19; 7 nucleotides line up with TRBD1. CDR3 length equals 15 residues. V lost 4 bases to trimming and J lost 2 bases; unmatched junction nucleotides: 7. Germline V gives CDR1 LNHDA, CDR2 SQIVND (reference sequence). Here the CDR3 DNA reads TGTGCCAGTAGTACCCACGGGACAGCCAACACTGAAGCTTTCTTT. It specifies CASSTHGTANTEAFF.

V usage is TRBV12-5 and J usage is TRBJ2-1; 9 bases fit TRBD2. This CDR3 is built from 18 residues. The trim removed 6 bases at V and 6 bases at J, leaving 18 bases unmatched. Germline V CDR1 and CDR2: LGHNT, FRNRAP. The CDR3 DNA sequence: TGTGCTAGTGGACCTTGGGCGGGGGGGCCGCGGAATCGCAATGAGCAGTTCTTC. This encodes CASGPWAGGPRNRNEQFF.

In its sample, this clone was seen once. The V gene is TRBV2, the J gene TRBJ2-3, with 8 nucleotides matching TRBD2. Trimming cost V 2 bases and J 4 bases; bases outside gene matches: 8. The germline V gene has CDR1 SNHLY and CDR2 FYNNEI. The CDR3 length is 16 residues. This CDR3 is CASSEPGTSTPDTQYF. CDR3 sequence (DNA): TGTGCCAGCAGTGAACCAGGGACTAGTACTCCAGATACGCAGTATTTT.

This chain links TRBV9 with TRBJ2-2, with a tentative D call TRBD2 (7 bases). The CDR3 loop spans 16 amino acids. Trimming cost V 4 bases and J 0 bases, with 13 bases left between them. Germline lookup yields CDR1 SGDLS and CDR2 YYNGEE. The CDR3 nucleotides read TGTGCCAGCAGCCCCCGCGGGGGCACGAACACCGGGGAGCTGTTTTTT. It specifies CASSPRGGTNTGELFF. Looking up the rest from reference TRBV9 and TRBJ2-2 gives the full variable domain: DSGVTQTPKHLITATGQRVTLRCSPRSGDLSVYWYQQSLDQGLQFLIQYYNGEERAKGNILERFSAQQFPDLHSELNLSSLELGDSALYFCASSPRGGTNTGELFFGEGSRLTVL.

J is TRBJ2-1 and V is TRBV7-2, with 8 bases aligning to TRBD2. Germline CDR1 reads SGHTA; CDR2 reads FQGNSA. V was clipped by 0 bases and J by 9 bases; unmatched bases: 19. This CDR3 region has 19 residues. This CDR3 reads CASSLAPFGAGAPLGEQFF. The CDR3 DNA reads TGTGCCAGCAGCTTAGCGCCCTTCGGAGCGGGGGCGCCGTTGGGTGAGCAGTTCTTC.

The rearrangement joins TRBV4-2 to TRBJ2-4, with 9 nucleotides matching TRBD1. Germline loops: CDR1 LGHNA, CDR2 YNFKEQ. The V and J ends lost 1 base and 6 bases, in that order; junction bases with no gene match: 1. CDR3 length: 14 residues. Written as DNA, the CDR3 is TGTGCCAGCAGCCAAGGGGACAGGGCAAACATTCAGTACTTC. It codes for CASSQGDRANIQYF.

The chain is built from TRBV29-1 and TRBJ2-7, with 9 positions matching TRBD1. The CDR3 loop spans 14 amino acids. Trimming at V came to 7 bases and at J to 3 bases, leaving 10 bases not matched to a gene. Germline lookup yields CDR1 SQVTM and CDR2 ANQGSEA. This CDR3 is CSARTGTGYYEQYF. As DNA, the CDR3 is TGCAGCGCTAGAACCGGGACAGGGTACTACGAGCAGTACTTC.

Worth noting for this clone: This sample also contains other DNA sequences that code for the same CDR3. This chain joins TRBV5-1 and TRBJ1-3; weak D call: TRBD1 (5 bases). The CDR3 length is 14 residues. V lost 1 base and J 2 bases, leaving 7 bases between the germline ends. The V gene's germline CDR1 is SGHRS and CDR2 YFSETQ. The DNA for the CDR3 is TGCGCCAGCAGCTTGCCGGGGGCTGGAAACACCATATATTTT. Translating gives CASSLPGAGNTIYF.

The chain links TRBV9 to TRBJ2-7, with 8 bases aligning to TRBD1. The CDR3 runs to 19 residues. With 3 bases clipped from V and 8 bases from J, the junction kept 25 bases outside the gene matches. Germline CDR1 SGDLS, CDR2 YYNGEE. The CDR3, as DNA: TGTGCCAGCAGCGCACCCGTAGACCCCGGACAGGGCGAAGCTGGAAAGCAGTACTTC. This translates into CASSAPVDPGQGEAGKQYF.

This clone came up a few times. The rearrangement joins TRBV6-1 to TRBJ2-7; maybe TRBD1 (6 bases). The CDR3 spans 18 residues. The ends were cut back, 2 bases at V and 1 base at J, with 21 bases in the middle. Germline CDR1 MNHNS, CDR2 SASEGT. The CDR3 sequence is CASSEFDRYRSVSYEQYF. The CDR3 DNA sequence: TGTGCCAGCAGTGAATTCGACAGGTATAGGTCAGTTTCCTACGAGCAGTACTTC.

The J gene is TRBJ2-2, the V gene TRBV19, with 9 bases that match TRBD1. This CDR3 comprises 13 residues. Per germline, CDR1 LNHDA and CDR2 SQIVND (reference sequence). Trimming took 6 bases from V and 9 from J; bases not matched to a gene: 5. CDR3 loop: CASSPGTGRELFF. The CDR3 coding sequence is TGTGCCAGTAGCCCTGGGACAGGGCGGGAGCTGTTTTTT.

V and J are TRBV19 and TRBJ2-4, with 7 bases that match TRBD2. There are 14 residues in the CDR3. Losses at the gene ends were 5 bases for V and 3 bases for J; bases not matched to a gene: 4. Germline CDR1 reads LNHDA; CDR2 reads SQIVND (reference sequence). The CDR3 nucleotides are TGTGCCAGTAGTCTAGCGGTTGTCAAAAACATTCAGTACTTC. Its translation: CASSLAVVKNIQYF.

The CDR3 is CASSGRDRQSYNEQFF. DNA of the CDR3: TGTGCCAGCAGCGGCCGGGACAGACAATCTTACAATGAGCAGTTCTTC. The chain joins TRBV9 to TRBJ2-1, with TRBD1 identical over 7 bases. Germline V gene sequence: CDR1 SGDLS, CDR2 YYNGEE. The CDR3 runs 16 residues. Losses at the gene ends were 3 bases for V and 4 bases for J; bases not matched to a gene: 10.

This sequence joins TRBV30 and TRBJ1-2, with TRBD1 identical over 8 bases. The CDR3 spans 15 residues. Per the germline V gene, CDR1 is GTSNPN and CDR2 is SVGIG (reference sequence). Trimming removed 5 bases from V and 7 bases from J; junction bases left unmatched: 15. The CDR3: CAWDPDWTGTGGYTF. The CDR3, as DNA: TGTGCCTGGGACCCTGACTGGACAGGGACAGGTGGCTACACCTTC.

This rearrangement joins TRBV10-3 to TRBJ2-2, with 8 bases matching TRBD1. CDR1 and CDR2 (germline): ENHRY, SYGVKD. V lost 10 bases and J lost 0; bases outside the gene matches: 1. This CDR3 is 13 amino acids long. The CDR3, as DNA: TGTGCCACGGGACAGGCGAACACCGGGGAGCTGTTTTTT. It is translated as CATGQANTGELFF.

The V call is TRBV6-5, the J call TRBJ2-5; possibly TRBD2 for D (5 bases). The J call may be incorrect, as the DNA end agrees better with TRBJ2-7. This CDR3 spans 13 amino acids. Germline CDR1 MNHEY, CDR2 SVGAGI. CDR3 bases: TGTGCCAGCAGCCCCTCGGGGATCTACGAGCAGTACTTC. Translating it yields CASSPSGIYEQYF.

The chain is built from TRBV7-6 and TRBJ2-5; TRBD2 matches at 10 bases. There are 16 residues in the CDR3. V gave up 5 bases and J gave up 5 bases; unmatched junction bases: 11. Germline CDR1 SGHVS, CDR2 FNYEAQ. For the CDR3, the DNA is TGTGCCAGCAGCCTAGGACCAGCGGGGGGGCCCGAGACCCAGTACTTC. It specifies CASSLGPAGGPETQYF.

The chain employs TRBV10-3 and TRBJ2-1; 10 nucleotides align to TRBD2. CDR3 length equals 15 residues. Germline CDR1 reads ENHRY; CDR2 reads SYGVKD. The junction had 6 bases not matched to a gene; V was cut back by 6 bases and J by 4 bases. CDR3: CAISDGTSEYNEQFF. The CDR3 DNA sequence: TGTGCCATCAGCGACGGGACTAGCGAATACAATGAGCAGTTCTTC.

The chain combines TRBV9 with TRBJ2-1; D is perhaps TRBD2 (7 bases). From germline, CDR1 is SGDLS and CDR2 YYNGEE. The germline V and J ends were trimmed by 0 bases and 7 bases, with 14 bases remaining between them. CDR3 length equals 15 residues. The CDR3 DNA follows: TGTGCCAGCAGCGTAGGTCCAGCGGGGACAAATGAGCAGTTCTTC. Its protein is CASSVGPAGTNEQFF. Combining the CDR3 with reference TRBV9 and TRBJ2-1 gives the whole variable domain DSGVTQTPKHLITATGQRVTLRCSPRSGDLSVYWYQQSLDQGLQFLIQYYNGEERAKGNILERFSAQQFPDLHSELNLSSLELGDSALYFCASSVGPAGTNEQFFGPGTRLTVL.

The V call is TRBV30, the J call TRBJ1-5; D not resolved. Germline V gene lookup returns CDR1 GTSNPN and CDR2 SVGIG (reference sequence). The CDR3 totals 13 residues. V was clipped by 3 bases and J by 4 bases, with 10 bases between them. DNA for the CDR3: TGTGCCTGGAGCACTGCCATTAATCAGCCCCAGCATTTT. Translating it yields CAWSTAINQPQHF. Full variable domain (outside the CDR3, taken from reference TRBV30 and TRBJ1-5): SQTIHQWPATLVQPVGSPLSLECTVEGTSNPNLYWYRQAAGRGLQLLFYSVGIGQISSEVPQNLSASRPQDRQFILSSKKLLLSDSGFYLCAWSTAINQPQHFGDGTRLSIL.

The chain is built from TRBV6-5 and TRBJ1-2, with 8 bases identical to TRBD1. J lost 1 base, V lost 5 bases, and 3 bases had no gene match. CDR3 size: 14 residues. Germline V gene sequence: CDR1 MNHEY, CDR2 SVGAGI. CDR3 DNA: TGTGCCAGCAGTCAGGGGGCGGTTAACTATGGCTACACCTTC. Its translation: CASSQGAVNYGYTF.